Below are 8 T cell receptor beta chains sequenced from a single sample in a study of cytomegalovirus exposure and HLA in healthy donors. 60 Vbeta and 13 Jbeta primers were used in PCR. Profiling relied on immunoSEQ multiplex PCR, and the TCRdb table lists in-frame clones only, not all of them. The sample lists about 190,000 clones, about 84% occurring once. Sequencing used PBMCs. The receptors here all came from a woman in her twenties or thirties in good health and CMV-seropositive.

This chain joins TRBV5-6 and TRBJ2-1; TRBD1 is a possible D gene (6 bases). The germline V and J ends were trimmed by 0 bases and 5 bases, with 9 bases remaining between them. From germline, CDR1 is SGHDT and CDR2 YYEEEE. There are 14 residues in the CDR3. CDR3 sequence reads: CASSLGRGDNEQFF. CDR3 sequence (DNA): TGTGCCAGCAGCTTGGGCAGGGGTGACAATGAGCAGTTCTTC.

This clone was found a few times. The V and J genes are TRBV6-1 and TRBJ2-7; 8 nucleotides agree with TRBD2. Germline CDR1 reads MNHNS; CDR2 reads SASEGT. Losses at the gene ends were 3 bases for V and 5 bases for J; bases not matched to a gene: 9. The CDR3 is 15 residues long. The CDR3 region has the DNA TGTGCCAGCAGTGAGAATAGCGGGGCATGGGACGAGCAGTACTTC. This gives the protein CASSENSGAWDEQYF.

The V gene is TRBV10-3, the J gene TRBJ1-3; 10 bases fit TRBD1. Per the germline V gene, CDR1 is ENHRY and CDR2 is SYGVKD. Trimming removed 4 bases from V and 5 bases from J; junction bases left unmatched: 5. The CDR3 spans 15 residues. The CDR3 coding sequence is TGTGCCATCAGTGGCTTTGACAGGGGGCGAAACACCATATATTTT. Translating it yields CAISGFDRGRNTIYF.

The gene calls are TRBV7-2 and TRBJ1-1; D is possibly TRBD1 (6 bases). This CDR3 is built from 15 residues. V lost 4 bases to trimming and J lost 5 bases, with 17 bases between them. Germline CDR1 reads SGHTA; CDR2 reads FQGNSA. The CDR3 loop is CASSSSDSRTTEAFF. The CDR3 region has the DNA TGTGCCAGCAGCTCCTCGGACAGTCGTACAACTGAAGCTTTCTTT.

This clone was detected only a few times. This sequence joins TRBV7-9 and TRBJ2-7; a weak D match, TRBD1 (8 bases). Trimming shortened V by 5 bases and J by 6 bases, and 17 bases separated the two germline ends. The CDR3 contains 14 residues. Germline CDR1 reads SEHNR; CDR2 reads FQNEAQ (reference sequence). CDR3 residues: CASSRGDRSLEQYF. The CDR3 bases are TGTGCCAGCAGCCGGGGGGACAGGTCACTCGAGCAGTACTTC.

This clone was seen a handful of times. The gene calls are TRBV2 and TRBJ1-4; 7 bases fit TRBD1. V shed 4 bases, J shed 4 bases, and the junction held 3 bases outside the gene matches. CDR1 is SNHLY, CDR2 FYNNEI, per germline. The CDR3 contains 14 residues. The CDR3 DNA reads TGTGCCAGCAGTGTGGGACAGCTTAATGAAAAACTGTTTTTT. Translating it yields CASSVGQLNEKLFF.

The chain is built from TRBV30 and TRBJ1-1, with D unclear. Germline lookup yields CDR1 GTSNPN and CDR2 SVGIG (reference sequence). There are 13 residues in the CDR3. V lost 5 bases and J 3 bases, leaving 13 bases between the germline ends. The CDR3 DNA reads TGTGCCTGGGGCTCTGGAGCCGACACTGAAGCTTTCTTT. Protein sequence: CAWGSGADTEAFF.

Only a few counts were recorded for this clone. The CDR3 DNA is TGTGCCATCAGTGATCAGCGGGGGGATGAGCAGTTCTTC. It specifies CAISDQRGDEQFF. This chain links TRBV10-3 with TRBJ2-1; 9 bases map to TRBD2. The CDR3 runs to 13 residues. Germline V CDR1 and CDR2: ENHRY, SYGVKD. The J segment lost 8 bases and the V segment lost 3 bases, leaving 2 bases of the junction unmatched.